This passage covers 26 T cell receptor beta chains from one sample sequenced in a study of shared clonotypes between healthy human individuals. CD45RO negativity and positive selection for CCR7 defined naive CD8 cells, a population that excluded terminally differentiated effector memory CD45RA+ cells. Only in-frame clones appear in the TCRdb table, and some are missing; sequencing was by immunoSEQ multiplex PCR. The sample includes 800,000 to 950,000 clones, about 97% of them seen just once. The sample consisted of naive CD8+ T cells sorted from blood. The receptor source for this set is a man aged 30 to 39 in good health.

The rearrangement links TRBV11-2 to TRBJ1-1, with a tentative D call TRBD1 (5 bases). The germline V and J ends were trimmed by 2 bases and 0 bases, with 10 bases remaining between them. The CDR3 is 15 residues long. Germline values: CDR1 SGHAT, CDR2 FQNNGV. The CDR3: CASSLWQGMNTEAFF. The CDR3 bases are TGTGCCAGCAGCTTATGGCAGGGAATGAACACTGAAGCTTTCTTT.

The rearrangement links TRBV5-4 to TRBJ2-7, with 8 nucleotides matching TRBD1. CDR1 is SGHNT, CDR2 YYREEE, per germline (reference sequence). After removal of 4 bases from V and 6 bases from J, the junction contained 6 bases not matched to a gene. The CDR3 consists of 13 residues. CDR3 residues: CASSPQGVLEQYF. The DNA of the CDR3 is TGTGCCAGCAGCCCACAGGGGGTTCTCGAGCAGTACTTC.

CDR3 DNA sequence: TGTGCCAGCAGTCACAGGGACTCCTACGAGCAGTACTTC. Translating gives CASSHRDSYEQYF. The chain uses TRBV13 and TRBJ2-7; possibly TRBD1 for D (6 bases). The ends were cut back, 6 bases at V and 0 bases at J, with 9 bases in the middle. Germline lookup yields CDR1 PRHDT and CDR2 FYEKMQ (reference sequence). The CDR3 length is 13 residues.

This clone was counted once. V gene TRBV7-9 combines with J gene TRBJ2-1, with 7 bases that match TRBD2. The CDR3 loop spans 14 amino acids. In germline, CDR1 is SEHNR, CDR2 FQNEAQ (reference sequence). Trimming at V came to 2 bases and at J to 13 bases, leaving 11 bases not matched to a gene. DNA for the CDR3: TGTGCCAGCAGCTTACCCGTAGCGCGGGAGATTCAGTTCTTC. Its protein is CASSLPVAREIQFF. Combining the CDR3 with reference TRBV7-9 and TRBJ2-1 gives the whole variable domain DTGVSQNPRHKITKRGQNVTFRCDPISEHNRLYWYRQTLGQGPEFLTYFQNEAQLEKSRLLSDRFSAERPKGSFSTLEIQRTEQGDSAMYLCASSLPVAREIQFFGPGTRLTVL.

This clone came up once. The genes are TRBV5-8 and TRBJ2-7; D call uncertain. CDR3 size: 14 residues. V was trimmed by 1 base and J by 0 bases, leaving 8 bases between them. Per germline, CDR1 SGHTS and CDR2 YDEGEE. The CDR3 region is CASSLMAGSYEQYF. The CDR3 DNA reads as TGTGCCAGCAGCTTGATGGCAGGCTCCTACGAGCAGTACTTC.

The chain links TRBV5-1 to TRBJ2-3; the match to TRBD2 covers 11 bases. The trim removed 0 bases at V and 2 bases at J, leaving 2 bases unmatched. From germline, CDR1 is SGHRS and CDR2 YFSETQ. CDR3 length: 16 amino acids. The CDR3 DNA reads as TGCGCCAGCAGCTTGGCGGGACTAGCGGCCACAGATACGCAGTATTTT. This codes for CASSLAGLAATDTQYF.

The chain employs TRBV6-1 and TRBJ2-1; TRBD2 aligns across 11 bases. V trimming: 6 bases; J trimming: 8 bases; junction bases outside the gene matches: 9. The CDR3 sequence is 15 residues long. Germline CDR1 reads MNHNS; CDR2 reads SASEGT. Here the CDR3 DNA reads TGTGCCAGCAGACTTACTAGCGGGAGTGTGCATGAGCAGTTCTTC. Translating gives CASRLTSGSVHEQFF.

The chain carries TRBV28 and TRBJ2-3, with 8 bases aligning to TRBD2. V dropped 5 bases and J dropped 4; count of bases not matched to a gene: 5. The CDR3 runs 14 residues. The germline V gene encodes CDR1 MDHEN and CDR2 SYDVKM. In DNA, the CDR3 is TGTGCCAGCAGTCAGCGGGAGAGTGCAGATACGCAGTATTTT. This codes for CASSQRESADTQYF.

The V call is TRBV13, the J call TRBJ2-5, with 8 positions matching TRBD1. V was pared by 3 bases and J by 4 bases, with 4 bases of the junction left unmatched. This CDR3 contains 14 residues. The germline CDR1 and CDR2 sequences are PRHDT and FYEKMQ (reference sequence). The CDR3 sequence is CASSFGTGRETQYF. Written as DNA, the CDR3 is TGTGCCAGCAGCTTTGGGACAGGACGAGAGACCCAGTACTTC.

The gene calls are TRBV28 and TRBJ2-3; D might be TRBD1 (6 bases). Germline V lookup: CDR1 MDHEN, CDR2 SYDVKM. The V end lost 3 bases, the J end lost 1 base, and 11 bases lay between the germline ends. This CDR3 comprises 15 residues. The CDR3, as DNA: TGTGCCAGCAGTTTTTGGGCAGGGGGCACAGATACGCAGTATTTT. This codes for CASSFWAGGTDTQYF.

The V call is TRBV27, the J call TRBJ1-1; 10 positions agree with TRBD1. This CDR3 contains 15 residues. The germline CDR1 and CDR2 sequences are MNHEY and SMNVEV (reference sequence). The ends lost 5 bases at V and 5 bases at J; junction bases unmatched: 8. This CDR3 is CASSQTGTGETEAFF. The CDR3 DNA reads as TGTGCCAGCAGTCAGACGGGGACAGGGGAAACTGAAGCTTTCTTT.

The chain joins TRBV5-5 to TRBJ2-7; TRBD2 agrees at 7 bases. The V gene's germline CDR1 is SGHKS and CDR2 YYEKEE (reference sequence). V lost 4 bases and J lost 4; bases outside the gene matches: 14. The CDR3 is made up of 16 amino acids. CDR3 protein: CASSLSEREARYEQYF. The CDR3, as DNA: TGTGCCAGCAGCCTAAGTGAGCGGGAAGCACGATACGAGCAGTACTTC.

The genes are TRBV7-8 and TRBJ2-1, with TRBD2 as a possible D gene (5 bases). The CDR3 covers 18 residues. V was trimmed by 5 bases and J by 0 bases, leaving 20 bases between them. Germline V gene sequence: CDR1 SGHVS, CDR2 FQNEAQ. CDR3 amino acids: CASSRKDGLRISYNEQFF. CDR3 DNA: TGTGCCAGCAGCCGAAAGGACGGACTCCGGATCTCCTACAATGAGCAGTTCTTC.

The V gene is TRBV19, the J gene TRBJ2-1, with 11 positions matching TRBD2. The CDR3 extends over 16 amino acids. Germline CDR1 and CDR2: LNHDA and SQIVND (reference sequence). With V trimmed by 3 bases and J by 8 bases, 9 bases remained unmatched. CDR3 amino acids: CASSILLAGDRYEQFF. The DNA for the CDR3 is TGTGCCAGTAGTATCCTACTAGCGGGAGATAGGTATGAGCAGTTCTTC.

This chain connects TRBV10-3 to TRBJ2-1; D ambiguous. There are 16 residues in the CDR3. V was shortened by 0 bases and J by 4 bases, with 13 bases between the two germline ends. Germline V gene sequence: CDR1 ENHRY, CDR2 SYGVKD. CDR3 loop: CAISESGQRQYNEQFF. The CDR3 region has the DNA TGTGCCATCAGTGAGTCAGGGCAGCGTCAGTACAATGAGCAGTTCTTC.

This sequence joins TRBV19 and TRBJ2-7; TRBD1 matches 8 bases. Trimming removed 2 bases from V and 2 bases from J; junction bases left unmatched: 2. The CDR3 consists of 14 residues. Germline V CDR1 and CDR2: LNHDA, SQIVND (reference sequence). The CDR3 region has the DNA TGTGCCAGTAGTATATTGGGACAGGCCTACGAGCAGTACTTC. It is translated as CASSILGQAYEQYF.

The gene calls are TRBV9 and TRBJ1-1; 8 nucleotides match TRBD1. J lost 6 bases, V lost 0 bases, and 10 bases had no gene match. The CDR3 is 16 residues long. CDR1 and CDR2 from the germline V gene are SGDLS and YYNGEE. CDR3 coding DNA: TGTGCCAGCAGCGTAGCGGGACAGGTCCGGGGGGCTGAAGCTTTCTTT. Residues: CASSVAGQVRGAEAFF.

The rearrangement links TRBV7-8 to TRBJ2-1; D gene unclear. The CDR3 spans 14 residues. The V gene's germline CDR1 is SGHVS and CDR2 FQNEAQ. Trimming removed 2 bases from V and 4 bases from J, with 9 bases in between. Here the CDR3 reads CASSLLTGYNEQFF. In nucleotides, the CDR3 is TGTGCCAGCAGCTTACTAACCGGGTACAATGAGCAGTTCTTC.

The gene calls are TRBV5-8 and TRBJ2-7; 14 bases line up with TRBD2. Germline V gives CDR1 SGHTS, CDR2 YDEGEE. The ends lost 4 bases at V and 6 bases at J; junction bases unmatched: 6. This CDR3 spans 15 amino acids. CDR3 in amino acids: CASSARLAGGPEQYF. The DNA of the CDR3 is TGTGCCAGCAGCGCCCGACTAGCGGGAGGGCCCGAGCAGTACTTC.

The chain recombines TRBV6-5 with TRBJ1-3; the D is unclear. This CDR3 is 14 amino acids long. The ends were cut back, 5 bases at V and 0 bases at J, with 8 bases in the middle. Germline V gene data show CDR1 as MNHEY and CDR2 as SVGAGI. Here the CDR3 DNA reads TGTGCCAGCAGTCTTTCTAGCTCTGGAAACACCATATATTTT. Protein: CASSLSSSGNTIYF.

This chain links TRBV28 with TRBJ2-3, with TRBD2 matching over 8 bases. Germline assignment: CDR1 MDHEN and CDR2 SYDVKM. The CDR3 sequence is 16 residues long. V shed 5 bases, J shed 5 bases, and the junction held 12 bases outside the gene matches. The CDR3 DNA reads TGTGCCAGCAGTCCTCCTCTTAGCGGGATTGGAGATACGCAGTATTTT. It yields the protein CASSPPLSGIGDTQYF.

This rearrangement joins TRBV27 to TRBJ2-7; TRBD1 aligns across 7 bases. V lost 0 bases to trimming and J lost 3 bases; unmatched junction nucleotides: 5. The CDR3 has 15 amino acids. From germline, CDR1 is MNHEY and CDR2 SMNVEV (reference sequence). The CDR3: CASSLSGTVDYEQYF. The CDR3 nucleotides read TGTGCCAGCAGTTTATCCGGGACAGTCGACTACGAGCAGTACTTC.

The chain uses TRBV10-1 and TRBJ2-3; D is possibly TRBD1 or TRBD2 (6 bases each). There are 13 residues in the CDR3. The ends were cut back, 9 bases at V and 3 bases at J, with 13 bases in the middle. CDR1 and CDR2 from the germline V gene are WNHNN and SYGVQD (reference sequence). The CDR3 protein is CASPGARTDTQYF. The CDR3 DNA sequence: TGCGCCAGTCCGGGGGCAAGGACAGATACGCAGTATTTT.

This CDR3 reads CASSPHDRGFENEQYF. CDR3 DNA sequence: TGCGCCAGCAGCCCTCATGACAGGGGGTTTGAGAACGAGCAGTACTTC. The chain carries TRBV4-1 and TRBJ2-7; 9 bases line up with TRBD1. CDR3 length equals 16 residues. The junction had 12 bases not matched to a gene; V was cut back by 4 bases and J by 5 bases. Germline CDR1 reads MGHRA; CDR2 reads YSYEKL.

This clone has only one observation. CDR3 in amino acids: CASGWAPTYEQYF. CDR3 sequence (DNA): TGTGCCAGCGGTTGGGCCCCCACCTACGAGCAGTACTTC. The chain joins TRBV2 to TRBJ2-7; D uncertain. The germline CDR1 and CDR2 sequences are SNHLY and FYNNEI. CDR3 length: 13 amino acids. Trimming shortened V by 8 bases and J by 2 bases, and 13 bases separated the two germline ends.

This clone was found a few times. V is TRBV11-2 and J is TRBJ2-1; 8 bases map to TRBD2. The CDR3 has 15 amino acids. The V and J ends lost 4 bases and 5 bases, in that order; junction bases with no gene match: 7. Germline V lookup: CDR1 SGHAT, CDR2 FQNNGV. The CDR3 here is CASSSHAGGNNEQFF. CDR3 coding DNA: TGTGCCAGCAGCTCCCATGCGGGAGGAAACAATGAGCAGTTCTTC.